One sample yielded the 25 T cell receptor beta chains listed below, sequenced in a study of identical twins. One entry per CDR3 protein, called by TCRdb with MiXCR from the 5' RACE reads. The repertoire holds 400,000 to 500,000 distinct CDR3 sequences, with roughly 20% as singletons. Sequences were obtained from naive T cells sorted from blood. These receptors were taken from a man in his forties or fifties in good health.

This clonotype was counted ten times or more. The V gene is TRBV7-9, the J gene TRBJ2-6; D might be TRBD2 (7 bases). The CDR3 sequence is 15 residues long. Trimming shortened V by 5 bases and J by 7 bases, and 15 bases separated the two germline ends. The V gene's germline CDR1 is SEHNR and CDR2 FQNEAQ (reference sequence). DNA for the CDR3: TGTGCCAGCAGCCCGCAGTGGGGGGGCGCCAACGTCCTGACTTTC. As protein: CASSPQWGGANVLTF.

Many counts were recorded for this clonotype. The J gene is TRBJ2-1, the V gene TRBV27, with 8 nucleotides matching TRBD1. Looked up from germline, CDR1 is MNHEY and CDR2 is SMNVEV (reference sequence). The CDR3 consists of 14 residues. The V gene end was trimmed by 1 base and the J gene end by 7 bases; junction bases not matched to a gene: 3. In DNA form, the CDR3 reads TGTGCCAGCAGTTTATTTAACAGGGGGAATGAGCAGTTCTTC. It encodes CASSLFNRGNEQFF.

This clonotype appeared a few times. V is TRBV11-1 and J is TRBJ2-1; D might be TRBD1 or TRBD2, each matching 5 bases. Germline CDR1 reads SGHAT; CDR2 reads FQDESV (reference sequence). The CDR3 consists of 12 residues. The V end lost 4 bases, the J end lost 13 bases, and 14 bases lay between the germline ends. CDR3 coding DNA: TGTGCCAGCAGCTACCCAGGGAGTCCCCAGTTCTTC. This translates into CASSYPGSPQFF.

The table lists this clonotype with a few counts. This chain joins TRBV6-1 and TRBJ1-5, with 8 bases aligning to TRBD1. Looked up from germline, CDR1 is MNHNS and CDR2 is SASEGT. The junction had 6 bases not matched to a gene; V was cut back by 6 bases and J by 5 bases. This CDR3 comprises 14 residues. CDR3 region: CASRSRQGHQPQHF. In DNA form, the CDR3 reads TGTGCCAGCAGGTCCCGACAGGGGCATCAGCCCCAGCATTTT.

The table lists this clonotype with many counts. The V and J genes are TRBV4-3 and TRBJ1-1; 10 bases align to TRBD1. Trimming took 1 base from V and 5 from J; bases not matched to a gene: 7. This CDR3 has 16 residues. Germline lookup yields CDR1 LGHNA and CDR2 YSLEER. The CDR3 loop reads CASSQGTGGVWTEAFF. CDR3 sequence (DNA): TGCGCCAGCAGCCAAGGGACAGGGGGGGTTTGGACTGAAGCTTTCTTT.

This rearrangement joins TRBV15 to TRBJ1-5; 8 nucleotides agree with TRBD1. The CDR3 covers 14 residues. The germline V gene encodes CDR1 LNHNV and CDR2 YYDKDF (reference sequence). Germline trimming cut 3 bases from V and 9 bases from J; bases unmatched to any gene: 7. DNA for the CDR3: TGTGCCACCAGCAGTGGACAGGGAATGCGGCCCCAGCATTTT. It is translated as CATSSGQGMRPQHF.

In this sample, this clonotype turned up a few times. The chain joins TRBV20-1 to TRBJ2-1, with D possibly matching TRBD1 (6 bases). Trimming shortened V by 3 bases and J by 6 bases, and 18 bases separated the two germline ends. CDR3 length equals 15 residues. The germline V gene has CDR1 DFQATT and CDR2 SNEGSKA (reference sequence). This CDR3 reads CSASGQGYYVNEQFF. The CDR3 coding sequence is TGCAGTGCTAGTGGTCAGGGGTATTACGTCAATGAGCAGTTCTTC.

This clonotype was found many times. The chain is built from TRBV4-1 and TRBJ1-4, with TRBD1 as a possible D gene (5 bases). Trimming took off 1 base at V and 6 bases at J, with 12 bases between the two ends. Germline CDR1 and CDR2: MGHRA and YSYEKL. This CDR3 is 15 amino acids long. The CDR3 region is CASSQVGAGYEKLFF. In DNA, the CDR3 is TGCGCCAGCAGCCAAGTCGGGGCAGGGTATGAAAAACTGTTTTTT.

The CDR3 protein is CASSPIPSRGGETQYF. CDR3 coding DNA: TGTGCCAGCTCACCAATCCCCTCTAGGGGCGGGGAGACCCAGTACTTC. The chain is built from TRBV18 and TRBJ2-5; the D call may be TRBD1 or TRBD2 (5 bases each). V was trimmed by 2 bases and J by 5 bases, leaving 18 bases between them. CDR1 is KGHSH, CDR2 LQKENI, per germline. The CDR3 extends over 16 amino acids.

This clonotype was found a few times. V gene TRBV11-2 combines with J gene TRBJ1-6, with TRBD1 identical over 7 bases. CDR1 is SGHAT, CDR2 FQNNGV, per germline. Trimming cost V 2 bases and J 6 bases; bases outside gene matches: 4. The CDR3 runs 15 residues. The DNA of the CDR3 is TGTGCCAGCAGCTTAATTAGGGACAGTAATTCACCCCTCCACTTT. This translates into CASSLIRDSNSPLHF.

At least ten counts were recorded for this clonotype. The chain carries TRBV5-1 and TRBJ1-2, with unresolved D. The V end was cut by 0 bases, the J end by 4 bases, with 7 bases between. This CDR3 spans 13 amino acids. The V gene's germline CDR1 is SGHRS and CDR2 YFSETQ. The CDR3 nucleotides are TGCGCCAGCAGCTTGGAACAGCCCTATGGCTACACCTTC. Residues: CASSLEQPYGYTF.

The chain uses TRBV7-9 and TRBJ2-7; 10 bases agree with TRBD1. Germline loops: CDR1 SEHNR, CDR2 FQNEAQ (reference sequence). The V and J ends lost 5 bases and 5 bases, in that order; junction bases with no gene match: 12. This CDR3 has 16 amino acids. For the CDR3, the DNA is TGTGCCAGCAGCCAAACACAGGGACAGGGGTGGGACGAGCAGTACTTC. Translating it yields CASSQTQGQGWDEQYF.

This clonotype was picked up a small number of times. This chain links TRBV4-1 with TRBJ1-4; 10 bases are a match to TRBD1. There are 14 residues in the CDR3. CDR1 and CDR2 from the germline V gene are MGHRA and YSYEKL. The junction had 2 bases not matched to a gene; V was cut back by 6 bases and J by 4 bases. The CDR3 bases are TGCGCCAGCAGGCGGACAGGGGGTAATGAAAAACTGTTTTTT. It is translated as CASRRTGGNEKLFF.

The chain uses TRBV29-1 and TRBJ2-1; 7 positions match TRBD1. The CDR3 is 14 amino acids. Germline V lookup: CDR1 SQVTM, CDR2 ANQGSEA. V lost 7 bases to trimming and J lost 4 bases; unmatched junction nucleotides: 10. The CDR3 loop is CSGRPGQIYNEQFF. DNA of the CDR3: TGCAGCGGGAGACCGGGACAGATATACAATGAGCAGTTCTTC.

This clonotype was found a few times. The chain is built from TRBV5-1 and TRBJ1-4; D not resolved. Germline CDR1 SGHRS, CDR2 YFSETQ. V was cut by 6 bases and J by 0 bases, with 12 bases left in between. This CDR3 comprises 15 residues. This CDR3 reads CASKEGSSTNEKLFF. The CDR3 DNA follows: TGCGCCAGCAAGGAAGGGAGCTCAACTAATGAAAAACTGTTTTTT.

This clonotype was seen only a few times. The rearrangement uses TRBV7-2 and TRBJ2-2; 9 bases agree with TRBD1. Losses at the gene ends were 3 bases for V and 7 bases for J; bases not matched to a gene: 9. Germline CDR1 reads SGHTA; CDR2 reads FQGNSA. This CDR3 contains 16 residues. The chain's CDR3 is CASSFTRTGVGGELFF. CDR3 nucleotide sequence: TGTGCCAGCAGCTTCACTAGGACAGGGGTTGGCGGGGAGCTGTTTTTT.

This clonotype was observed a handful of times. The chain carries TRBV30 and TRBJ2-1; the D call may be TRBD1 or TRBD2 (6 bases each). The CDR3 loop spans 14 amino acids. Germline V lookup: CDR1 GTSNPN, CDR2 SVGIG (reference sequence). Deletions cut 4 bases from V and 8 bases from J, with 18 bases between. Here the CDR3 DNA reads TGTGCCTGGACTCTTAGGGGGGTTAGGGATGAGCAGTTCTTC. This codes for CAWTLRGVRDEQFF.

This clonotype has at least ten counts. This chain connects TRBV2 to TRBJ2-3; 9 nucleotides agree with TRBD2. V dropped 6 bases and J dropped 2; count of bases not matched to a gene: 6. Germline CDR1 reads SNHLY; CDR2 reads FYNNEI. The CDR3 is 15 residues long. The CDR3 nucleotides read TGTGCCAGCAGGACCGGGACTAGCAACACAGATACGCAGTATTTT. Protein product: CASRTGTSNTDTQYF.

The sample holds many counts of this clonotype. The V call is TRBV4-1, the J call TRBJ2-5; 8 bases map to TRBD2. The trim removed 1 base at V and 5 bases at J, leaving 9 bases unmatched. CDR1 is MGHRA and CDR2 is YSYEKL in the germline V gene. The CDR3 totals 16 residues. The CDR3 spells CASSQVGPGGGETQYF. The CDR3 DNA sequence: TGCGCCAGCAGCCAAGTAGGCCCGGGGGGGGGTGAGACCCAGTACTTC.

This clonotype has just a few counts. This rearrangement joins TRBV7-2 to TRBJ1-5; no clear D gene. Trimming removed 3 bases from V and 3 bases from J, with 9 bases in between. CDR1 and CDR2 from the germline V gene are SGHTA and FQGNSA. CDR3 length equals 14 residues. CDR3 residues: CASSFEGNNQPQHF. DNA of the CDR3: TGTGCCAGCAGCTTTGAGGGTAACAATCAGCCCCAGCATTTT.

Many counts were recorded for this clonotype. The chain joins TRBV12-3 or TRBV12-4 to TRBJ2-1; 13 bases line up with TRBD2. The CDR3 spans 17 residues. V shed 1 base, J shed 8 bases, and the junction held 8 bases outside the gene matches. The CDR3 loop reads CASSLGTGTSGTHEQFF. Here the CDR3 DNA reads TGTGCCAGCAGTTTAGGAACCGGGACTAGCGGGACGCATGAGCAGTTCTTC.

This clonotype was seen at least ten times. The rearrangement uses TRBV13 and TRBJ2-1; the match to TRBD1 covers 8 bases. CDR1 and CDR2 from the germline V gene are PRHDT and FYEKMQ (reference sequence). With 0 bases clipped from V and 10 bases from J, the junction kept 11 bases outside the gene matches. The CDR3 extends over 16 amino acids. In nucleotides, the CDR3 is TGTGCCAGCAGCTTAGGCCCCGGGACAGGATTTAAAGAGCAGTTCTTC. Translation gives CASSLGPGTGFKEQFF.

A single count supports this clonotype. J is TRBJ2-7 and V is TRBV5-1; D might be TRBD1 (7 bases). Trimming cost V 0 bases and J 0 bases, with 16 bases left between them. The CDR3 is 17 amino acids. The germline V gene encodes CDR1 SGHRS and CDR2 YFSETQ. The CDR3 here is CASSLVAGTDFSYEQYF. CDR3 in DNA: TGCGCCAGCAGCTTGGTTGCGGGGACAGATTTCTCCTACGAGCAGTACTTC.

As concerns this clonotype: A read error may account for a junction end that differs from germline. The chain joins TRBV12-3 or TRBV12-4 to TRBJ2-7; D gene unclear. This CDR3 region has 12 residues. In DNA, the CDR3 is TGTGCCAGCAGTTTCGGCGCGCCCCACCATGTCTTC. It is translated as CASSFGAPHHVF.

This clonotype was picked up a small number of times. J is TRBJ2-2 and V is TRBV9; D not resolved. Trimming stripped 4 bases from V and 1 base from J, with 14 bases between. This CDR3 spans 16 amino acids. CDR1 and CDR2 (germline): SGDLS, YYNGEE. CDR3 sequence reads: CASSPRPTLNTGELFF. CDR3 nucleotides: TGTGCCAGCAGCCCAAGGCCCACCTTGAACACCGGGGAGCTGTTTTTT.